These 27 T cell receptor beta chains originate from one sample sequenced in a study of cytomegalovirus exposure and HLA in healthy donors. PCR amplification relied on 60 Vbeta primers (plus 13 Jbeta primers). Sequencing was performed with immunoSEQ multiplex PCR; in TCRdb, only in-frame clones are kept and a portion is missing. The sample holds around 120,000 clones; over 60% are singletons and the top ten take 2.5% to 3%. Sample: PBMCs. The source of these receptors is a human donor in good health.

The rearrangement uses TRBV6-6 and TRBJ2-1; TRBD2 matches 13 bases. The CDR3 is made up of 15 amino acids. V shed 6 bases and J 9 bases; nucleotides not matched to a gene: 8. CDR1 MNHNY and CDR2 SVGAGI come from the germline V gene (reference sequence). The DNA of the CDR3 is TGTGCCAGCAGCGAAACTAGCGGGAGGGCGGTTGAGCAGTTCTTC. Translation: CASSETSGRAVEQFF.

This clone was found a few times. No DNA is shown, since the ends of the CDR3 on it are uncertain; the CDR3 is the one TCRdb lists. The chain has TRBV28 and TRBJ1-5. The CDR3 length is 12 residues, termini included. Looked up from germline, CDR1 is MDHEN and CDR2 is SYDVKM. The CDR3 loop is CASSFGVGNKHF.

The chain is built from TRBV7-2 and TRBJ1-2, with D perhaps TRBD1 (6 bases). With 1 base removed from V and 4 bases from J, the gap between germline ends came to 16 bases. CDR1 is SGHTA, CDR2 FQGNSA, per germline. The CDR3 consists of 16 residues. The CDR3: CASSLGTTGWSYGYTF. The DNA of the CDR3 is TGTGCCAGCAGCTTAGGGACCACAGGGTGGTCCTATGGCTACACCTTC.

The sample holds one count of this clone. V usage is TRBV30 and J usage is TRBJ2-1; 9 bases agree with TRBD2. V was clipped by 4 bases and J by 9 bases; unmatched bases: 10. The CDR3 loop spans 14 amino acids. CDR1 and CDR2 from the germline V gene are GTSNPN and SVGIG (reference sequence). CDR3 DNA: TGTGCCTGGACCAGATCGACTAGCGGTAGTGAGCAGTTCTTC. The encoded protein is CAWTRSTSGSEQFF.

The chain joins TRBV6-5 to TRBJ1-2, with D unclear. The V end was cut by 6 bases, the J end by 1 base, with 12 bases between. The length of the CDR3 is 14 residues. Germline-derived CDR1 and CDR2 are MNHEY and SVGAGI. CDR3 sequence (DNA): TGTGCCAGCAGCTCTTCCCAGGTTAACTATGGCTACACCTTC. Amino acid sequence: CASSSSQVNYGYTF.

The V and J genes are TRBV19 and TRBJ1-1, with 7 bases that match TRBD1. The germline V gene has CDR1 LNHDA and CDR2 SQIVND (reference sequence). After removal of 7 bases from V and 4 bases from J, the junction contained 9 bases not matched to a gene. This CDR3 is built from 14 residues. The CDR3 coding sequence is TGTGCCAGTAACTCCCGACAGGGTTTCACTGAAGCTTTCTTT. It yields the protein CASNSRQGFTEAFF.

This clone appeared a few times. The rearrangement links TRBV19 to TRBJ1-5; 7 nucleotides line up with TRBD1. Unmatched junction bases numbered 4, after V lost 3 bases and J lost 5 bases. CDR3 length: 14 residues. Germline V gives CDR1 LNHDA, CDR2 SQIVND (reference sequence). The CDR3 protein is CASSMGTEYQPQHF. As DNA, the CDR3 is TGTGCCAGTAGTATGGGGACAGAGTATCAGCCCCAGCATTTT.

This chain connects TRBV5-4 to TRBJ1-1; D is possibly TRBD1 (6 bases). The germline V gene has CDR1 SGHNT and CDR2 YYREEE (reference sequence). Trimming pared 0 bases from V and 2 bases from J, leaving 17 bases between. This CDR3 has 17 amino acids. The CDR3 sequence is CASSLGRSARGNTEAFF. CDR3 in DNA: TGTGCCAGCAGCTTGGGGCGCTCGGCCAGGGGCAACACTGAAGCTTTCTTT.

This clone was observed a few times. The chain carries TRBV28 and TRBJ2-7; 8 bases are shared with TRBD1. V lost 7 bases to trimming and J lost 2 bases; unmatched junction nucleotides: 4. Germline CDR1 is MDHEN and CDR2 is SYDVKM. There are 13 residues in the CDR3. In nucleotides, the CDR3 is TGTGCCAGCAAGGGACAGGTCCCCTACGAGCAGTACTTC. This sequence encodes CASKGQVPYEQYF.

The V call is TRBV5-4, the J call TRBJ2-4; 10 bases map to TRBD1. Per germline, CDR1 SGHNT and CDR2 YYREEE (reference sequence). Trimming took 0 bases from V and 10 from J; bases not matched to a gene: 7. This CDR3 has 15 amino acids. The CDR3 here is CASSLVGQGSGIQYF. CDR3 nucleotides: TGTGCCAGCAGCTTGGTGGGACAGGGGTCAGGGATTCAGTACTTC.

With regard to this clone: Other DNA sequences within the sample encode an identical CDR3. The chain combines TRBV6-6 with TRBJ2-7; possible D gene TRBD1, 5 bases. Germline CDR1 MNHNY, CDR2 SVGAGI (reference sequence). The V end lost 6 bases, the J end lost 4 bases, and 19 bases lay between the germline ends. This CDR3 has 15 residues. CDR3 residues: CASSTHTAGSYEQYF. As DNA, the CDR3 is TGTGCCAGCAGCACTCATACGGCAGGGTCATACGAGCAGTACTTC.

J is TRBJ2-3 and V is TRBV7-2; D possibly corresponds to TRBD1 (6 bases). V lost 1 base, J lost 5 bases, and 16 bases lay in between. Germline-derived CDR1 and CDR2 are SGHTA and FQGNSA. The CDR3 has 16 residues. DNA of the CDR3: TGTGCCAGCAGCTTAGTCGGTGGATCCAGGGGAGATACGCAGTATTTT. It yields the protein CASSLVGGSRGDTQYF.

This chain links TRBV7-6 with TRBJ2-2; tentative D call: TRBD1 (6 bases). Trimming cost V 5 bases and J 1 base, with 8 bases left between them. Germline V gene lookup returns CDR1 SGHVS and CDR2 FNYEAQ. The CDR3 spans 14 residues. This CDR3 is CASSPGQNTGELFF. The CDR3 DNA reads TGTGCCAGCAGCCCGGGACAGAACACCGGGGAGCTGTTTTTT.

The genes are TRBV19 and TRBJ1-6, with TRBD1 matching over 9 bases. Germline assignment: CDR1 LNHDA and CDR2 SQIVND (reference sequence). J lost 10 bases, V lost 4 bases, and 8 bases had no gene match. This CDR3 comprises 15 residues. The chain's CDR3 is CASSTDRGYGSPLHF. In DNA form, the CDR3 reads TGTGCCAGTAGTACGGACAGGGGTTATGGCTCACCCCTCCACTTT.

The gene calls are TRBV5-4 and TRBJ2-1, with 8 bases aligning to TRBD1. V lost 4 bases, J lost 6 bases, and 9 bases stayed unmatched. The CDR3 is 15 amino acids. In germline, CDR1 is SGHNT, CDR2 YYREEE (reference sequence). CDR3 residues: CASSHTGGPPNEQFF. The CDR3 DNA follows: TGTGCCAGCAGCCACACAGGGGGTCCCCCCAATGAGCAGTTCTTC.

This clone appeared once. This chain uses TRBV27 with TRBJ1-2, with 10 bases identical to TRBD1. The CDR3 spans 13 residues. Trimming at V came to 6 bases and at J to 7 bases, leaving 5 bases not matched to a gene. Germline assignment: CDR1 MNHEY and CDR2 SMNVEV (reference sequence). As DNA, the CDR3 is TGTGCCAGCAGAGGGACAGGGGTTCTTGGCTACACCTTC. Protein product: CASRGTGVLGYTF.

The chain recombines TRBV6-5 with TRBJ2-1; 7 bases are a match to TRBD2. The germline V gene encodes CDR1 MNHEY and CDR2 SVGAGI. This CDR3 region has 15 residues. V shed 6 bases, J shed 3 bases, and the junction held 8 bases outside the gene matches. CDR3 sequence: CASSWGGGSYNEQFF. CDR3 bases: TGTGCCAGCAGCTGGGGAGGCGGGAGCTACAATGAGCAGTTCTTC.

This clone was seen a few times. The V gene is TRBV5-5, the J gene TRBJ1-6; the match to TRBD1 covers 7 bases. Per the germline V gene, CDR1 is SGHKS and CDR2 is YYEKEE (reference sequence). V was pared by 0 bases and J by 10 bases, with 7 bases of the junction left unmatched. The length of the CDR3 is 15 residues. CDR3 region: CASSLEEGARSPLHF. CDR3 DNA: TGTGCCAGCAGCTTGGAGGAGGGGGCGCGATCACCCCTCCACTTT.

This clone was picked up a small number of times. This specimen includes other DNA sequences encoding the same CDR3. The genes are TRBV7-3 and TRBJ2-3; TRBD2 matches at 14 bases. CDR3 length equals 16 residues. The trim removed 6 bases at V and 4 bases at J, leaving 6 bases unmatched. CDR1 SGHTA and CDR2 FQGTGA come from the germline V gene. The CDR3 here is CASSRLAGGPSDTQYF. CDR3 nucleotide sequence: TGTGCCAGCAGTCGACTAGCGGGGGGGCCATCAGATACGCAGTATTTT. Looking up the rest from reference TRBV7-3 and TRBJ2-3 gives the full variable domain: GAGVSQTPSNKVTEKGKYVELRCDPISGHTALYWYRQSLGQGPEFLIYFQGTGAADDSGLPNDRFFAVRPEGSVSTLKIQRTERGDSAVYLCASSRLAGGPSDTQYFGPGTRLTVL.

This CDR3 is CASSSRDSGYEQYF. DNA of the CDR3: TGTGCCAGCAGCTCCCGGGACTCCGGTTACGAGCAGTACTTC. The V and J genes are TRBV7-2 and TRBJ2-7, with a possible D match to TRBD2 (6 bases). CDR1 and CDR2 (germline): SGHTA, FQGNSA. V lost 4 bases, J lost 4 bases, and 14 bases lay in between. The CDR3 consists of 14 residues.

This clone showed up just a few times. The genes are TRBV5-1 and TRBJ2-5; maybe TRBD2 (6 bases). From germline, CDR1 is SGHRS and CDR2 YFSETQ. The length of the CDR3 is 13 residues. The V gene lost 4 bases and the J gene lost 7 bases, with 14 bases spanning the gap. This CDR3 is CASSPTSTMTQYF. CDR3 nucleotides: TGCGCCAGCAGCCCGACTAGTACGATGACCCAGTACTTC.

In the case of this clone: An end of the junction differs from the germline gene, which may be a read error. This sequence joins TRBV7-9 and TRBJ2-7, with D perhaps TRBD2 (6 bases). Germline-derived CDR1 and CDR2 are SEHNR and FQNEAQ (reference sequence). The CDR3 spans 16 residues. The CDR3 protein is CSSSLVAGRPSYEQYF. CDR3 DNA sequence: TGTTCCAGCAGCTTAGTTGCGGGGCGGCCCTCCTACGAGCAGTACTTC.

This chain connects TRBV6-6 to TRBJ2-6, with D uncertain. The V end was cut by 2 bases, the J end by 4 bases, with 9 bases between. The CDR3 has 15 residues. Germline V gives CDR1 MNHNY, CDR2 SVGAGI (reference sequence). CDR3 DNA: TGTGCCAGCAGTTACGACTTAGGAGGGGCCAACGTCCTGACTTTC. This translates into CASSYDLGGANVLTF.

V is TRBV4-1 and J is TRBJ2-3; D is unclear. Germline V gene data show CDR1 as MGHRA and CDR2 as YSYEKL. V lost 2 bases to trimming and J lost 1 base, with 4 bases between them. This CDR3 spans 13 amino acids. The CDR3 nucleotides read TGCGCCAGCAGCCAACCGGGCACAGATACGCAGTATTTT. Translation gives CASSQPGTDTQYF.

V is TRBV7-8 and J is TRBJ1-4, with D possibly TRBD1 on 6 matching bases. CDR1 SGHVS and CDR2 FQNEAQ come from the germline V gene. The CDR3 covers 13 residues. V was cut by 5 bases and J by 4 bases, with 8 bases left in between. The DNA of the CDR3 is TGTGCCAGCAGCACAGGGTTTAATGAAAAACTGTTTTTT. This translates into CASSTGFNEKLFF. The whole variable domain, remainder taken from reference TRBV7-8 and TRBJ1-4, is GAGVSQSPRYKVAKRGQDVALRCDPISGHVSLFWYQQALGQGPEFLTYFQNEAQLDKSGLPSDRFFAERPEGSVSTLKIQRTQQEDSAVYLCASSTGFNEKLFFGSGTQLSVL.

A few counts support this clone. V usage is TRBV19 and J usage is TRBJ1-2, with 7 bases aligning to TRBD1. Trimming removed 6 bases from V and 4 bases from J; junction bases left unmatched: 5. From germline, CDR1 is LNHDA and CDR2 SQIVND (reference sequence). CDR3 size: 13 residues. For the CDR3, the DNA is TGTGCCAGTAGGATACAGGGGTCCTATGGCTACACCTTC. Amino acids: CASRIQGSYGYTF.

Turning to this clone: The sample contains more than one DNA sequence encoding this CDR3. This rearrangement joins TRBV30 to TRBJ1-1, with 8 positions matching TRBD1. The CDR3 has 14 residues. The ends lost 0 bases at V and 1 base at J; junction bases unmatched: 1. From germline, CDR1 is GTSNPN and CDR2 SVGIG (reference sequence). The DNA for the CDR3 is TGTGCCTGGAGTGTAGGGACAGGGAACACTGAAGCTTTCTTT. This codes for CAWSVGTGNTEAFF.